The 9 T cell receptor beta chains presented below share a single source sample, sequenced in a study of Ad26.COV2.S vaccination and SARS-CoV-2 variants. The data were produced by immunoSEQ multiplex PCR, yet TCRdb's version contains in-frame clones alone and is incomplete. The sample lists about 350,000 clones; around 92% were seen once. The source material was peripheral blood, sampled after recovery from COVID-19. All receptors come from a human donor who had recovered from COVID-19.

Turning to this clone: Other DNA sequences in this specimen translate into the identical CDR3. The chain is built from TRBV9 and TRBJ2-3, with TRBD2 matching over 8 bases. V dropped 0 bases and J dropped 1; count of bases not matched to a gene: 1. Germline V gene data show CDR1 as SGDLS and CDR2 as YYNGEE. The CDR3 covers 15 residues. CDR3 sequence (DNA): TGTGCCAGCAGCGTAGGAGCGGGAGGCACAGATACGCAGTATTTT. Its protein is CASSVGAGGTDTQYF.

This chain joins TRBV6-2 or TRBV6-3 and TRBJ2-7, with 8 bases fitting TRBD2. The V gene end was trimmed by 2 bases and the J gene end by 6 bases; junction bases not matched to a gene: 9. CDR3 length equals 15 residues. CDR1 is MNHEY, CDR2 SVGEGT, per germline. The CDR3 sequence: CASSYGTRLGPEQYF. DNA of the CDR3: TGTGCCAGCAGTTACGGGACTAGACTAGGCCCCGAGCAGTACTTC.

The chain is built from TRBV9 and TRBJ1-4; D not certain. Trimming pared 3 bases from V and 7 bases from J, leaving 16 bases between. The CDR3 has 15 residues. Germline assignment: CDR1 SGDLS and CDR2 YYNGEE. CDR3 sequence (DNA): TGTGCCAGCAGCGCAGCGGAGGGCCGAGGTGAAAAACTGTTTTTT. This codes for CASSAAEGRGEKLFF.

This rearrangement joins TRBV5-1 to TRBJ2-3, with D perhaps matching TRBD1 or TRBD2 (5 bases each). V was trimmed by 8 bases and J by 0 bases, leaving 16 bases between them. The V gene's germline CDR1 is SGHRS and CDR2 YFSETQ. The CDR3 is made up of 15 amino acids. The CDR3 spells CASNSGASSTDTQYF. In DNA, the CDR3 is TGCGCCAGTAACTCCGGGGCATCTAGCACAGATACGCAGTATTTT.

V is TRBV5-6 and J is TRBJ1-1; D is possibly TRBD1 (5 bases). The V gene's germline CDR1 is SGHDT and CDR2 YYEEEE. The CDR3 is made up of 14 amino acids. V dropped 2 bases and J dropped 1 base, with 9 bases sitting between them. CDR3 residues: CASSLWGSNTEAFF. The CDR3, as DNA: TGTGCCAGCAGCTTATGGGGCTCGAACACTGAAGCTTTCTTT.

The rearrangement links TRBV10-2 to TRBJ1-2, with a tentative D call TRBD1 (6 bases). V shed 0 bases and J shed 1 base, with 12 bases lying between them. Germline V gene lookup returns CDR1 WSHSY and CDR2 SAAADI. The CDR3 runs to 16 residues. This CDR3 reads CASSESRGGSNYGYTF. The CDR3 DNA is TGCGCCAGCAGTGAGTCGAGAGGGGGGAGTAACTATGGCTACACCTTC.

This clone is a singleton in its sample. The chain is built from TRBV29-1 and TRBJ1-1; D is perhaps TRBD1 (6 bases). The CDR3 extends over 10 amino acids. Germline CDR1 SQVTM, CDR2 ANQGSEA. V was cut by 7 bases and J by 7 bases, with 10 bases left in between. The CDR3 reads CSARTDEAFF. The CDR3 nucleotides read TGCAGCGCCAGGACAGATGAAGCTTTCTTT.

The V call is TRBV6-1, the J call TRBJ1-6; TRBD1 aligns across 7 bases. Germline assignment: CDR1 MNHNS and CDR2 SASEGT. V gave up 1 base and J gave up 7 bases; unmatched junction bases: 10. The CDR3 sequence is 17 residues long. The CDR3 DNA is TGTGCCAGCAGTGAAGTTATTAGGACAGGCCCGAATTCACCCCTCCACTTT. Translation gives CASSEVIRTGPNSPLHF.

This rearrangement joins TRBV10-1 to TRBJ2-3, with a tentative D call TRBD1 (5 bases). V lost 3 bases, J lost 4 bases, and 11 bases lay in between. Germline V gene lookup returns CDR1 WNHNN and CDR2 SYGVQD (reference sequence). This CDR3 is built from 14 residues. The CDR3 region is CASSDAQGADTQYF. In DNA form, the CDR3 reads TGCGCCAGCAGTGACGCCCAGGGCGCAGATACGCAGTATTTT.